This T cell receptor (beta chain) was identified in a study of control samples from healthy donors and cancer patients. The table came from immunoSEQ multiplex PCR; TCRdb's copy has only in-frame clones and leaves some out. Of about 130,000 clones listed, 70% to 90% are singletons. The V and J ends lost 3 bases and 2 bases respectively, with 11 bases between them. Germline loops: CDR1 SGHKS, CDR2 YYEKEE (reference sequence). CDR3 length equals 14 residues. This sequence was found in a middle-aged man in good health. The chain uses TRBV5-5 and TRBJ1-2; D is unclear. Sequencing was done on a sample of blood. The CDR3 nucleotides are TGTGCCAGCAGCTACGAAGGACGGAACTATGGCTACACCTTC. Translated, it gives CASSYEGRNYGYTF.